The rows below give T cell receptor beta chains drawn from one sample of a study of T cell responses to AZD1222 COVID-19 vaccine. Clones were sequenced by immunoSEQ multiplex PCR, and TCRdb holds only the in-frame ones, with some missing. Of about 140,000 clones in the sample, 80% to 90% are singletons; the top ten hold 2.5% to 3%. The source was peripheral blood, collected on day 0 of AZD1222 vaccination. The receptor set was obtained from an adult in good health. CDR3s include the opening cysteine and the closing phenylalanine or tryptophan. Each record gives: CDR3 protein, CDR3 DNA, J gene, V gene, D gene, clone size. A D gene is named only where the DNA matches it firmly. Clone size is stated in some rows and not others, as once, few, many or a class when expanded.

CDR3: CASSISPGQSTYEQYF
DNA: TGTGCCAGCAGCATAAGTCCGGGCCAAAGTACCTACGAGCAGTACTTC
J: TRBJ2-7
V: TRBV5-4
D: NA
size: NA

CDR3: CATSDPGGAGNEQFF
DNA: TGTGCCACCAGTGATCCGGGGGGCGCGGGGAATGAGCAGTTCTTC
J: TRBJ2-1
V: TRBV24-1
D: NA
size: NA

CDR3: CASSLGPDRASYEQYF
DNA: TGTGCCAGCAGTTTGGGCCCCGACAGGGCCTCCTACGAGCAGTACTTC
J: TRBJ2-7
V: TRBV28
D: TRBD1
size: NA

CDR3: CASSLEGQGFDEQYF
DNA: TGTGCCAGCAGCTTAGAGGGACAGGGGTTCGACGAGCAGTACTTC
J: TRBJ2-7
V: TRBV13
D: TRBD1
size: NA

CDR3: CASSLDPGAIYGYTF
DNA: TGTGCCAGCAGCTTAGATCCGGGGGCCATTTATGGCTACACCTTC
J: TRBJ1-2
V: TRBV11-1
D: NA
size: NA

CDR3: CATSPGTGPGNQPQHF
DNA: TGTGCCACCAGCCCCGGGACAGGGCCTGGCAATCAGCCCCAGCATTTT
J: TRBJ1-5
V: TRBV24-1
D: TRBD1
size: NA

CDR3: CASSSGTGSRRAFF
DNA: TGTGCCAGCAGTTCCGGGACAGGCTCACGGCGAGCTTTCTTT
J: TRBJ1-1
V: TRBV6-5
D: TRBD1
size: NA

CDR3: CASRQGGGRNTIYF
DNA: TGTGCCAGCAGGCAAGGGGGGGGCAGAAACACCATATATTTT
J: TRBJ1-3
V: TRBV6-5
D: NA
size: few

CDR3: CASSLAEPYNSPLHF
DNA: TGCGCCAGCAGCTTGGCCGAGCCCTATAATTCACCCCTCCACTTT
J: TRBJ1-6
V: TRBV5-1
D: NA
size: few

CDR3: CATSRYSPGGAKDAGGTDTQYF
DNA: TGTGCCACCAGCAGATACTCCCCCGGGGGGGCGAAAGACGCGGGGGGTACAGATACGCAGTATTTT
J: TRBJ2-3
V: TRBV15
D: TRBD2
size: NA

CDR3: CASSYDRSYGYTF
DNA: TGTGCCAGCAGTTACGACAGAAGCTATGGCTACACCTTC
J: TRBJ1-2
V: TRBV6-5
D: NA
size: NA

CDR3: CASSQAGGGSTNEKLFF
DNA: TGCGCCAGCAGCCAAGCTGGCGGGGGGTCGACTAATGAAAAACTGTTTTTT
J: TRBJ1-4
V: TRBV4-3
D: NA
size: NA

CDR3: CASSRGQLNEKLFF
DNA: TGTGCCAGCAGCCGGGGACAGCTTAATGAAAAACTGTTTTTT
J: TRBJ1-4
V: TRBV7-2
D: TRBD1
size: NA

CDR3: CASSPYTDTQYF
DNA: TGTGCCAGCAGCCCCTACACAGATACGCAGTATTTT
J: TRBJ2-3
V: TRBV7-8
D: NA
size: NA

CDR3: CASSLEQGASYGYTF
DNA: TGTGCCAGCAGCTTGGAACAGGGGGCAAGCTATGGCTACACCTTC
J: TRBJ1-2
V: TRBV5-5
D: TRBD1
size: once

CDR3: CASSRDVNGEKLFF
DNA: TGTGCCAGTAGTAGGGACGTAAATGGTGAAAAACTGTTTTTT
J: TRBJ1-4
V: TRBV19
D: NA
size: NA

CDR3: CAPVRGEQAQYF
DNA: TGTGCACCCGTCCGGGGGGAGCAGGCGCAGTATTTT
J: TRBJ2-3
V: TRBV7-9
D: TRBD2
size: NA

CDR3: CASSQSRVDEKLFF
DNA: TGTGCCAGCAGCCAAAGCAGGGTCGATGAAAAACTGTTTTTT
J: TRBJ1-4
V: TRBV3-1/TRBV3-2
D: NA
size: NA

CDR3: CASSLLTGYNEQFF
DNA: TGTGCCAGCAGTCTACTTACAGGGTACAATGAGCAGTTCTTC
J: TRBJ2-1
V: TRBV27
D: NA
size: medium-sized

CDR3: CASSPSGPSDTQYF
DNA: TGTGCCAGCAGCCCGAGTGGCCCCTCAGATACGCAGTATTTT
J: TRBJ2-3
V: TRBV11-2
D: NA
size: NA

CDR3: CASVLSGNEKLFF
DNA: TGTGCCAGCGTTCTAAGCGGGAATGAAAAACTGTTTTTT
J: TRBJ1-4
V: TRBV2
D: NA
size: NA

CDR3: CASSLNRPPYEQYF
DNA: TGTGCCAGCAGCCTAAACAGGCCTCCCTACGAGCAGTACTTC
J: TRBJ2-7
V: TRBV7-2
D: NA
size: NA

CDR3: CASSSSLGGGQETQYF
DNA: TGCGCCAGCAGCTCCTCTCTGGGGGGGGGTCAAGAGACCCAGTACTTC
J: TRBJ2-5
V: TRBV5-1
D: TRBD2
size: once

CDR3: CASSGWGTNTEAFF
DNA: TGTGCCAGCAGCGGGTGGGGGACAAACACTGAAGCTTTCTTT
J: TRBJ1-1
V: TRBV28
D: NA
size: NA

CDR3: CASSPGETQYF
DNA: TGTGCCAGCAGCCCCGGCGAGACCCAGTACTTC
J: TRBJ2-5
V: TRBV3-1/TRBV3-2
D: NA
size: NA

CDR3: CASSLEDSTDTQYF
DNA: TGCGCCAGCAGCTTGGAGGACAGCACAGATACGCAGTATTTT
J: TRBJ2-3
V: TRBV5-1
D: NA
size: NA

CDR3: CASSHNRGNNQETQYF
DNA: TGTGCCAGCAGTCACAACAGGGGTAATAACCAAGAGACCCAGTACTTC
J: TRBJ2-5
V: TRBV9
D: TRBD1
size: NA

CDR3: CAISETGLDSYEQYF
DNA: TGTGCCATCAGTGAGACGGGACTAGATTCCTACGAGCAGTACTTC
J: TRBJ2-7
V: TRBV10-3
D: TRBD2
size: NA

CDR3: CASSQAPGTASGVGYTF
DNA: TGCGCCAGCAGCCAAGCCCCCGGGACAGCCTCCGGGGTCGGCTACACCTTC
J: TRBJ1-2
V: TRBV4-3
D: TRBD1
size: NA

CDR3: CASRGLQGAGGYTF
DNA: TGCGCCAGCAGGGGACTACAGGGGGCTGGTGGCTACACCTTC
J: TRBJ1-2
V: TRBV5-1
D: TRBD1
size: NA

CDR3: CASSLRQGAGNTIYF
DNA: TGTGCCAGCAGCTTGCGCCAAGGGGCTGGAAACACCATATATTTT
J: TRBJ1-3
V: TRBV5-8
D: NA
size: NA

CDR3: CASSTATYEQYF
DNA: TGTGCCAGCAGCACGGCTACTTACGAGCAGTACTTC
J: TRBJ2-7
V: TRBV28
D: NA
size: NA

CDR3: CASSPGGIGSGNTIYF
DNA: TGTGCCAGCTCACCAGGGGGGATTGGCTCTGGAAACACCATATATTTT
J: TRBJ1-3
V: TRBV18
D: NA
size: NA

CDR3: CASRRDSRGAFF
DNA: TGTGCCAGCAGACGGGACTCGCGGGGAGCTTTCTTT
J: TRBJ1-1
V: TRBV28
D: NA
size: NA

CDR3: CASSLAVNQPQHF
DNA: TGTGCCAGCAGTCTCGCGGTTAATCAGCCCCAGCATTTT
J: TRBJ1-5
V: TRBV6-5
D: NA
size: NA

CDR3: CASSLDREYDEQYF
DNA: TGTGCCAGCAGCTTAGACAGGGAATATGACGAGCAGTACTTC
J: TRBJ2-7
V: TRBV7-3
D: TRBD1
size: NA

CDR3: CASSFTSGPGEAFF
DNA: TGTGCCAGCAGTTTCACCTCGGGTCCGGGTGAAGCTTTCTTT
J: TRBJ1-1
V: TRBV27
D: NA
size: NA

CDR3: CASSLLRRGENTEAFF
DNA: TGTGCCAGCAGCTTATTGAGAAGGGGCGAGAACACTGAAGCTTTCTTT
J: TRBJ1-1
V: TRBV7-9
D: NA
size: NA

CDR3: CASGGGFNEKLFF
DNA: TGTGCCAGCGGTGGAGGATTTAATGAAAAACTGTTTTTT
J: TRBJ1-4
V: TRBV10-3
D: NA
size: NA

CDR3: CASSDGGGLQQFF
DNA: TGTGCCAGCAGTGACGGTGGGGGTCTCCAGCAGTTCTTC
J: TRBJ2-1
V: TRBV6-4
D: NA
size: once

CDR3: CASSVELQGNTGELFF
DNA: TGTGCCAGCAGCGTAGAGTTACAGGGAAACACCGGGGAGCTGTTTTTT
J: TRBJ2-2
V: TRBV9
D: NA
size: few

CDR3: CASSGGTGGSDEQFF
DNA: TGTGCCAGCAGCGGCGGGACAGGGGGCAGCGATGAGCAGTTCTTC
J: TRBJ2-1
V: TRBV6-5
D: TRBD1
size: NA

CDR3: CASSDWTSGSSSYNEQFF
DNA: TGTGCCAGCAGTGACTGGACTAGCGGGAGTAGCTCCTACAATGAGCAGTTCTTC
J: TRBJ2-1
V: TRBV6-1
D: TRBD2
size: NA

CDR3: CASSPGIPEQYF
DNA: TGTGCCAGCAGCCCCGGCATCCCCGAGCAGTACTTC
J: TRBJ2-7
V: TRBV6-5
D: NA
size: few

CDR3: CASSSFGGAGNEQYF
DNA: TGTGCCAGCAGCTCCTTTGGGGGAGCTGGGAACGAGCAGTACTTC
J: TRBJ2-7
V: TRBV7-2
D: NA
size: few

CDR3: CASSDRRGRNTGELFF
DNA: TGTGCCAGCAGTGATCGCAGGGGCCGAAACACCGGGGAGCTGTTTTTT
J: TRBJ2-2
V: TRBV6-1
D: NA
size: NA

CDR3: CASSSLATHQETQYF
DNA: TGCGCCAGCAGCTCACTAGCTACCCACCAAGAGACCCAGTACTTC
J: TRBJ2-5
V: TRBV5-1
D: NA
size: NA

CDR3: CSVAEQGYSNQPQHF
DNA: TGCAGCGTTGCAGAACAGGGATATAGCAATCAGCCCCAGCATTTT
J: TRBJ1-5
V: TRBV29-1
D: NA
size: few

CDR3: CSVEMKTEPYNEQFF
DNA: TGCAGCGTTGAAATGAAAACTGAGCCCTACAATGAGCAGTTCTTC
J: TRBJ2-1
V: TRBV29-1
D: NA
size: NA

CDR3: CASSTGGVSGEHNEQFF
DNA: TGTGCCAGCAGCACAGGGGGTGTTAGCGGAGAACACAATGAGCAGTTCTTC
J: TRBJ2-1
V: TRBV11-2
D: TRBD1
size: NA

CDR3: CASSYSGEQYF
DNA: TGTGCCAGCAGTTACTCGGGCGAGCAGTACTTC
J: TRBJ2-7
V: TRBV6-2/TRBV6-3
D: NA
size: NA

CDR3: CASSPDVGKEQYF
DNA: TGTGCCAGCAGCCCCGACGTGGGGAAGGAGCAGTACTTC
J: TRBJ2-7
V: TRBV6-2/TRBV6-3
D: NA
size: once